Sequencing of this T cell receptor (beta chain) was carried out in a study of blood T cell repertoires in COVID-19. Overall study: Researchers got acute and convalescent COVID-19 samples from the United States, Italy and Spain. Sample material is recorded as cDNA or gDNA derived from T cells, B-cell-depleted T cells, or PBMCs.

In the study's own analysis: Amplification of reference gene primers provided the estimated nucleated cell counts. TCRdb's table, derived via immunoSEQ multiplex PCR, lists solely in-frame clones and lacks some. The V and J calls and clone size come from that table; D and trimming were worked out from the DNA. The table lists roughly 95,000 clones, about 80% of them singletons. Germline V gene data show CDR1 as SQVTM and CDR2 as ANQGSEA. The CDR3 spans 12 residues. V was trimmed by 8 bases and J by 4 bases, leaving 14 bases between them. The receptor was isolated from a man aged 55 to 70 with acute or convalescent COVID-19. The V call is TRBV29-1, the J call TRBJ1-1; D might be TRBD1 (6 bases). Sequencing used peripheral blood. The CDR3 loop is CSLGGLGTEAFF. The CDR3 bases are TGCAGCCTAGGGGGATTAGGCACTGAAGCTTTCTTT.